What follows describes a single TCR beta chain. The antigen this receptor binds is unknown. No much larger clone is present one base from it, and per-base qualities are unavailable. The sample is drawn from a study of T cell repertoires in cytomegalovirus infection (dated by TCRdb to the late 2010s). For the study in its entirety: Peptide stimulations targeted recently identified HLA-C-restricted CMV epitopes, whose presentation resists viral immunomodulation, together with well-studied HLA-B-restricted epitopes. Donor HLA type was relevant to the analysis, because carriage of CMV infection together with the matching HLA type was indicated by public TCR beta signatures. Study-wide conclusions, independent of this receptor: Carriers of CMV infection plus the relevant HLA type were discriminated by the cumulative frequency of public TCR beta family members in the study cohort and in an independent roughly 400-donor cohort. The ex vivo response was dominated by HLA-C-restricted CMV-specific TCR beta clonotypes, and the single most frequent clonotype in two of eight donors was supplied by these HLA-C-restricted clonotypes.

For sequencing, an Illumina HiSeq 1500 was employed. TCRdb redid the processing of the public reads, applying fastp at Q25 and MiXCR, and retained in-frame beta chains. Each CDR3 protein gets just one entry, which takes the most common genes and DNA from the rows behind it. The sample table records roughly 45,000 distinct CDR3 sequences; 20% to 25% of these occur just once. The ten largest clones take up about 90% of the sample. The germline V gene encodes CDR1 MNHNS and CDR2 SASEGT. V is pared back by 5 bases and J by 0 bases, with 14 bases lying between the germline termini. The cysteine opens and the phenylalanine closes a CDR3 of 16 amino acids. Solely the CDR3 DNA is kept, with 48 bases framed from the first base. Read against the paper, the sample's treatment or condition label means: in vitro stimulation with specific CMV peptide epitopes to enrich CMV-specific T cells.

The sequence was collected from a human donor in good health (CMV status not recorded). Some clones in this sample may be carry-over from other donors' samples. The V and J genes are TRBV6-1 and TRBJ2-1, with the D gene call left open. The material was CD8+ T cells from cultured PBMCs, obtained from culture after CMV antigen stimulation. The CDR3 sequence is CASSLGRRSSYNEQFF. Read as DNA, the sequence is TGTGCCAGCAGTCTCGGACGCCGCAGCTCCTACAATGAGCAGTTCTTC.